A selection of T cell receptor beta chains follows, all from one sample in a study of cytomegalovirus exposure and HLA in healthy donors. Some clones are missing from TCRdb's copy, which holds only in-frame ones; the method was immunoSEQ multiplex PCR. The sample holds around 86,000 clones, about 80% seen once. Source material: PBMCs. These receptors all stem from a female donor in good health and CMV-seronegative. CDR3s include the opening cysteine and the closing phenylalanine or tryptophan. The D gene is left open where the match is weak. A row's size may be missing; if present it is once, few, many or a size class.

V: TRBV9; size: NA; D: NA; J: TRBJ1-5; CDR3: CASSEGLPNQPQHF; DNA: TGTGCCAGCAGTGAGGGACTCCCAAATCAGCCCCAGCATTTT
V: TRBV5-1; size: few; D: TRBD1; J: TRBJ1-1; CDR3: CASSLNGQGHTEAFF; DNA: TGCGCCAGCAGCTTGAACGGACAGGGGCACACTGAAGCTTTCTTT
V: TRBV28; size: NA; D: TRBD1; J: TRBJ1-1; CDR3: CASSFGGGQGGTEAFF; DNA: TGTGCCAGCAGTTTTGGGGGTGGACAGGGAGGAACTGAAGCTTTCTTT
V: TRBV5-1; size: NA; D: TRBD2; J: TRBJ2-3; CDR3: CASSLGALAASTDTQYF; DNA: TGCGCCAGCAGCTTGGGGGCTCTAGCGGCTAGCACAGATACGCAGTATTTT
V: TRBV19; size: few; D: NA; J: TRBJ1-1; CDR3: CASSSQTNTEAFF; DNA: TGTGCCAGTAGTTCACAAACCAACACTGAAGCTTTCTTT
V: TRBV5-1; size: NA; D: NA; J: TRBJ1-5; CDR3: CASSLDGQPQHF; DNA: TGCGCCAGCAGCTTGGACGGTCAGCCCCAGCATTTT
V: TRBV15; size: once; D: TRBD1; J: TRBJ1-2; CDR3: CATSSVGQAINYGYTF; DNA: TGTGCCACCAGCAGCGTGGGACAGGCTATTAACTATGGCTACACCTTC
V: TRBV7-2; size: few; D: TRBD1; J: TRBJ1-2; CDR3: CASSLGDRARGYTF; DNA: TGTGCCAGCAGCTTAGGGGACAGGGCGCGGGGCTACACCTTC
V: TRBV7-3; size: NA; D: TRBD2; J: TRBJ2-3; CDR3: CASSPSGGADTQYF; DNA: TGTGCCAGCAGTCCTAGCGGGGGGGCGGATACGCAGTATTTT
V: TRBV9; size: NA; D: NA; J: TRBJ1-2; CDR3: CASSVESGGYGYTF; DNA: TGTGCCAGCAGCGTAGAATCGGGGGGCTATGGCTACACCTTC
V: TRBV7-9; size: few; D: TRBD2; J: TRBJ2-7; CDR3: CASNGGAGYEQYF; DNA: TGTGCCAGCAACGGGGGGGCCGGGTACGAGCAGTACTTC
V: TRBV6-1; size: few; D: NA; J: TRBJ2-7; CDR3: CASSELYEQYF; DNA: TGTGCCAGCAGTGAACTCTACGAGCAGTACTTC
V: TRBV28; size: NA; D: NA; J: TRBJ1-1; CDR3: CASSFQGGGTEAFF; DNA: TGTGCCAGCAGTTTTCAGGGCGGGGGGACTGAAGCTTTCTTT
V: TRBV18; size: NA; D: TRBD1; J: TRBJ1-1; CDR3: CASSPFFRDSEAFF; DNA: TGTGCCAGCTCACCGTTTTTTCGGGACAGTGAAGCTTTCTTT
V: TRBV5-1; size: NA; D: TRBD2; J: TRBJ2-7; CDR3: CASSLYLAGDEQYF; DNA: TGCGCCAGCAGCTTGTACCTAGCGGGAGACGAGCAGTACTTC
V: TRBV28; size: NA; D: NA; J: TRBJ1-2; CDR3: CASSFPPASYGYTF; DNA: TGTGCCAGCAGTTTCCCCCCCGCCAGCTATGGCTACACCTTC
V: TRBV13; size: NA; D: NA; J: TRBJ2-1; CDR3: CASSLVASGSYNEQFF; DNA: TGTGCCAGCAGCTTAGTAGCGAGCGGCTCCTACAATGAGCAGTTCTTC
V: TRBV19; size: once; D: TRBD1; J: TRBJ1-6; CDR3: CASHSDGQGDNSPLHF; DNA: TGTGCCAGTCACAGCGACGGACAGGGAGATAATTCACCCCTCCACTTT
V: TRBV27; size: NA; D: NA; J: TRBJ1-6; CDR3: CASGLYNSPLHF; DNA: TGTGCCAGTGGGCTTTATAATTCACCCCTCCACTTT
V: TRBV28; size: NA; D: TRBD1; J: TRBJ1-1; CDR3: CASRPDRGPTEAFF; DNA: TGTGCCAGCAGACCTGACAGGGGGCCCACTGAAGCTTTCTTT
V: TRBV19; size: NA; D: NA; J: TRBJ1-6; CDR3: CASSLSRPSPLHF; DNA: TGTGCCAGTAGCCTTTCCCGTCCTTCACCCCTCCACTTT
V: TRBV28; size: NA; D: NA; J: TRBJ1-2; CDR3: CASSYQTALYGYTF; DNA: TGTGCCAGCAGTTACCAGACAGCTCTATATGGCTACACCTTC
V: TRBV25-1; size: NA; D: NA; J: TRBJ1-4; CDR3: CASSVAGINEKLFF; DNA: TGTGCCAGCAGTGTAGCGGGCATTAATGAAAAACTGTTTTTT
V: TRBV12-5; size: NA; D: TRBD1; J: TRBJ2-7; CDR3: CASALTGAYEQYF; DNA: TGTGCTAGTGCTTTAACAGGGGCGTACGAGCAGTACTTC
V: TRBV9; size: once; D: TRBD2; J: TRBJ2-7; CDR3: CASSVLAGSEQYF; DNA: TGTGCCAGCAGCGTATTAGCGGGGAGCGAGCAGTACTTC
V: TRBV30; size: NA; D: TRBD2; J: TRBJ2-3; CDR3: CAWSVLAGGSDTQYF; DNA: TGTGCCTGGAGTGTACTAGCGGGGGGTTCAGATACGCAGTATTTT
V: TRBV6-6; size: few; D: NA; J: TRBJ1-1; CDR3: CASSYGSTEAFF; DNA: TGTGCCAGCAGTTACGGGAGCACTGAAGCTTTCTTT
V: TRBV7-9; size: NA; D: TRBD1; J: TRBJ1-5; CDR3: CASSVDTGGNQPQHF; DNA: TGTGCCAGCAGCGTAGACACAGGGGGCAATCAGCCCCAGCATTTT
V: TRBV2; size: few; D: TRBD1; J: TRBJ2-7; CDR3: CASSGQGYEQYF; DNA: TGTGCCAGCAGTGGACAGGGCTACGAGCAGTACTTC
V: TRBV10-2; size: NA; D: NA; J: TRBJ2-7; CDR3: CASSDGGEQYF; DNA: TGCGCCAGCAGTGACGGTGGCGAGCAGTACTTC
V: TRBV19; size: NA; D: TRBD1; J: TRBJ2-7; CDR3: CASSIVPGQGHYEQYF; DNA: TGTGCCAGTAGTATAGTACCGGGACAGGGACACTACGAGCAGTACTTC
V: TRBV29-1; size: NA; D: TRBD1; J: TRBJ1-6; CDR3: CSVRSTGANSPLHF; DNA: TGCAGCGTTAGATCGACAGGGGCCAATTCACCCCTCCACTTT
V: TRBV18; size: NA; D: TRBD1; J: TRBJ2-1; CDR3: CASSLDRPRVSYNEQFF; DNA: TGTGCCAGCTCACTGGACAGGCCAAGGGTCTCCTACAATGAGCAGTTCTTC
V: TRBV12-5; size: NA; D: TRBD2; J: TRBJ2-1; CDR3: CASGPGTSPNEQFF; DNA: TGTGCTAGTGGCCCCGGGACTAGCCCTAATGAGCAGTTCTTC
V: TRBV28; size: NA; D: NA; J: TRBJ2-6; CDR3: CASSSLRVAGANVLTF; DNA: TGTGCCAGCAGTTCCCTCAGGGTCGCTGGGGCCAACGTCCTGACTTTC
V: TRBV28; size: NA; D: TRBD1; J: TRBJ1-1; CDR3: CASRPPDRGIMNTEAFF; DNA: TGTGCCAGCAGACCACCCGACAGGGGGATCATGAACACTGAAGCTTTCTTT
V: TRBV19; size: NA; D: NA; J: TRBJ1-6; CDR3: CASSTHRDAYNSPLHF; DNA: TGTGCCAGTAGTACCCACAGGGATGCCTATAATTCACCCCTCCACTTT
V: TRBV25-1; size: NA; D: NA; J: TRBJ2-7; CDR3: CASSVRGPSSYEQYF; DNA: TGTGCCAGCAGTGTAAGGGGCCCATCTTCCTACGAGCAGTACTTC
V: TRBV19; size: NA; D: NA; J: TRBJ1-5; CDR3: CASSIGGSNQPQHF; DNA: TGTGCCAGTAGTATCGGCGGTAGCAATCAGCCCCAGCATTTT
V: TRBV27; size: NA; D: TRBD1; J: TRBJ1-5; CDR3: CASSLSPGGSNQPQHF; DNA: TGTGCCAGCAGTTTATCCCCAGGGGGTAGCAATCAGCCCCAGCATTTT
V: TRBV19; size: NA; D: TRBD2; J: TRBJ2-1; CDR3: CASSKEGGLVQFF; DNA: TGTGCCAGTAGTAAGGAGGGAGGGCTTGTGCAGTTCTTC
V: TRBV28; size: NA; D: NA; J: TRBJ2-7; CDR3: CASGNSYEQYF; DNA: TGTGCCAGCGGCAACTCCTACGAGCAGTACTTC
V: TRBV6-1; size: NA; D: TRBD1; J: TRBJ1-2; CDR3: CAIRPGTAPRYGYTF; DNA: TGTGCCATCCGTCCCGGGACAGCCCCGAGGTATGGCTACACCTTC
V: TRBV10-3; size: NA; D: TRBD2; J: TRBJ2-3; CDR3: CAISEGLAGGPGRTDTQYF; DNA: TGTGCCATCAGTGAGGGGCTAGCGGGAGGGCCGGGGAGGACAGATACGCAGTATTTT
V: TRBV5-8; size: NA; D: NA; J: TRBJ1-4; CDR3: CATRRFVVEKLFF; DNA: TGTGCCACCCGGCGGTTCGTTGTTGAAAAACTGTTTTTT
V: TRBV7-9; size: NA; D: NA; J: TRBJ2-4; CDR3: CASREPRRDENIQYF; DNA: TGTGCCAGCAGAGAACCTCGGAGGGATGAAAACATTCAGTACTTC
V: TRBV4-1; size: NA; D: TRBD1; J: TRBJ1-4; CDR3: CASSLIRQGNEKLFF; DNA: TGCGCCAGCAGCCTTATTAGACAGGGTAATGAAAAACTGTTTTTT
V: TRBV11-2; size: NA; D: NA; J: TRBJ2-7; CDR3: CASSSSRTDPREYF; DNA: TGTGCCAGCAGCTCTTCCAGAACGGACCCCAGGGAGTACTTC
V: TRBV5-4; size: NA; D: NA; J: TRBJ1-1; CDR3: CASSLERVNTEAFF; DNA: TGTGCCAGCAGCTTGGAACGGGTGAACACTGAAGCTTTCTTT
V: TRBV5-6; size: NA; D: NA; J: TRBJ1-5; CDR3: CASSGGAGQPQHF; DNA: TGTGCCAGCAGCGGGGGGGCAGGGCAGCCCCAGCATTTT
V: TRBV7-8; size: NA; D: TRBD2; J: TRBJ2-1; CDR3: CASSEIAGGSIDEQFF; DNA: TGTGCCAGCAGCGAAATAGCGGGGGGCTCGATAGATGAGCAGTTCTTC
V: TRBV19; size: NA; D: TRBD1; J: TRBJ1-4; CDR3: CASSKGQHEKLFF; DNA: TGTGCCAGTAGTAAGGGACAGCACGAAAAACTGTTTTTT
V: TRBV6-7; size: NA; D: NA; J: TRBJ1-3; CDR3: CASSTDSSGNTIYF; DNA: TGTGCCAGCAGTACGGACAGTTCTGGAAACACCATATATTTT
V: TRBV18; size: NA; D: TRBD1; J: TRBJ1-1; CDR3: CASSPSGGANTEAFF; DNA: TGTGCCAGCTCACCATCAGGGGGCGCGAACACTGAAGCTTTCTTT
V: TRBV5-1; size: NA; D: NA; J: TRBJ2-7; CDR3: CASSGRGSSYEQYF; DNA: TGCGCCAGCTCCGGGCGGGGAAGCTCCTACGAGCAGTACTTC
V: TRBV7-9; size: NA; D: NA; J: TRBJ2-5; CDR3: CASSLSGGETQYF; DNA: TGTGCCAGCAGCTTAAGCGGAGGAGAGACCCAGTACTTC
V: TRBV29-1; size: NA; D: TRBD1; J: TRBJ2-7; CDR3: CSVEESGTGYEQYF; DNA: TGCAGCGTTGAAGAATCGGGGACAGGGTACGAGCAGTACTTC
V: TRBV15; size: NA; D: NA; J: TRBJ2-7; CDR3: CATSRDRGTGEQYF; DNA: TGTGCCACCAGCAGAGATCGGGGGACGGGCGAGCAGTACTTC
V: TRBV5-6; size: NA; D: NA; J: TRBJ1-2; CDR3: CASSSGPGLPTF; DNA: TGTGCCAGCAGCTCTGGTCCAGGGCTCCCCACCTTC
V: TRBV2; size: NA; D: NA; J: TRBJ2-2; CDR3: CASSEARGGELFF; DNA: TGTGCCAGCAGTGAAGCGCGGGGAGGGGAGCTGTTTTTT